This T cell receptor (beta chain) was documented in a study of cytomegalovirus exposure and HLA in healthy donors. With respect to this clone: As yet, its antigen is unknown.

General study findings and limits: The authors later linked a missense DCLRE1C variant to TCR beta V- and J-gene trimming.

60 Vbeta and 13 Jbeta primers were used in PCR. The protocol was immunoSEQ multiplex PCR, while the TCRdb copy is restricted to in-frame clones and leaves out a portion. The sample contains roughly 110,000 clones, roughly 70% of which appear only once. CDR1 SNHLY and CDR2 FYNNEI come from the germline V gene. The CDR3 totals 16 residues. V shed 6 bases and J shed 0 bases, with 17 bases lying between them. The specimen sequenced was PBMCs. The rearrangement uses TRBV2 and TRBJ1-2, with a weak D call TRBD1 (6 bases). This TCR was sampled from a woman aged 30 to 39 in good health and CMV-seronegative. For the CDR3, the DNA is TGTGCCAGCAGGGGGGCGACAGGAGACACTAACTATGGCTACACCTTC. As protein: CASRGATGDTNYGYTF. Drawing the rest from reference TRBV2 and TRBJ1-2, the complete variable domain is EPEVTQTPSHQVTQMGQEVILRCVPISNHLYFYWYRQILGQKVEFLVSFYNNEISEKSEIFDDQFSVERPDGSNFTLKIRSTKLEDSAMYFCASRGATGDTNYGYTFGSGTRLTVV.